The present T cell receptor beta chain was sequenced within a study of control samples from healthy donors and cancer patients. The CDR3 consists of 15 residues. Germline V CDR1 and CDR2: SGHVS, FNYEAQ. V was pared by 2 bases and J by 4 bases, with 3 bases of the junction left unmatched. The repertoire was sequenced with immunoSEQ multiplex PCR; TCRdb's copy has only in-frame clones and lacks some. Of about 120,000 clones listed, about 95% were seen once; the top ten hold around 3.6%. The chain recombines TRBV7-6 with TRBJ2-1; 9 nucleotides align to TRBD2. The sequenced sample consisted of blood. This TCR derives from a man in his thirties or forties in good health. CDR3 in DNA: TGTGCCAGCAGCTTAACCAGCGGGGGGTACAATGAGCAGTTCTTC. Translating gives CASSLTSGGYNEQFF. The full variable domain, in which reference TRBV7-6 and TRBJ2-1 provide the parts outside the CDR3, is GAGVSQSPRYKVTKRGQDVALRCDPISGHVSLYWYRQALGQGPEFLTYFNYEAQQDKSGLPNDRFSAERPEGSISTLTIQRTEQRDSAMYRCASSLTSGGYNEQFFGPGTRLTVL.